This is a list of T cell receptor beta chains from one sample in a study of T cell responses to AZD1222 COVID-19 vaccine. TCRdb's copy holds only in-frame clones and misses some; the assay was immunoSEQ multiplex PCR. In the table there are about 140,000 clones, more than 75% of which are singletons. The sequencing used peripheral blood, collected 28 days after the second AZD1222 dose. The receptor set was obtained from an adult who received the AZD1222 COVID-19 vaccine. The CDR3 runs from the conserved cysteine through the conserved F or W. Fields, in order: J gene, D gene, clone size, V gene, CDR3 protein, CDR3 DNA. D genes are given only for firm matches. Only some rows state a clone size, as once, few, many or a class for expanded clones.

j_call: TRBJ2-7; d_call: NA; clone_size: NA; v_call: TRBV7-9; cdr3_aa: CASSQQGVGLEQYF; cdr3_nt: TGTGCCAGCAGCCAGCAGGGTGTCGGGCTCGAGCAGTACTTC
j_call: TRBJ1-2; d_call: NA; clone_size: few; v_call: TRBV4-1; cdr3_aa: CASSPAPGLGGYTF; cdr3_nt: TGCGCCAGCAGCCCGGCTCCGGGACTGGGAGGCTACACCTTC
j_call: TRBJ1-1; d_call: NA; clone_size: NA; v_call: TRBV19; cdr3_aa: CASSKWGYTEAFF; cdr3_nt: TGTGCCAGTAGTAAGTGGGGGTACACTGAAGCTTTCTTT
j_call: TRBJ2-7; d_call: NA; clone_size: NA; v_call: TRBV28; cdr3_aa: CASIPKWDNSYEQYF; cdr3_nt: TGTGCCAGCATCCCCAAATGGGACAACTCCTACGAGCAGTACTTC
j_call: TRBJ2-7; d_call: NA; clone_size: NA; v_call: TRBV30; cdr3_aa: CAWRLGGSLEQYF; cdr3_nt: TGTGCCTGGAGGCTAGGAGGGTCCCTCGAGCAGTACTTC
j_call: TRBJ1-1; d_call: NA; clone_size: NA; v_call: TRBV6-5; cdr3_aa: CASSYQWGIGSEAFF; cdr3_nt: TGTGCCAGCAGTTACCAGTGGGGGATAGGGTCTGAAGCTTTCTTT
j_call: TRBJ2-1; d_call: TRBD2; clone_size: NA; v_call: TRBV9; cdr3_aa: CASSPREVWDEQFF; cdr3_nt: TGTGCCAGCAGCCCACGGGAGGTCTGGGATGAGCAGTTCTTC
j_call: TRBJ1-2; d_call: NA; clone_size: NA; v_call: TRBV7-9; cdr3_aa: CASTLWGDHGYTF; cdr3_nt: TGTGCCAGCACCCTATGGGGAGACCATGGCTACACCTTC
j_call: TRBJ2-1; d_call: TRBD2; clone_size: NA; v_call: TRBV7-3; cdr3_aa: CASSLSSGIYNEQFF; cdr3_nt: TGTGCCAGCAGCTTATCTAGCGGAATCTACAATGAGCAGTTCTTC
j_call: TRBJ1-6; d_call: NA; clone_size: few; v_call: TRBV7-8; cdr3_aa: CASSLDAIKNSPLHF; cdr3_nt: TGTGCCAGCAGCTTAGACGCTATCAAGAATTCACCCCTCCACTTT
j_call: TRBJ2-7; d_call: NA; clone_size: NA; v_call: TRBV2; cdr3_aa: CASSIGGYEQYF; cdr3_nt: TGTGCCAGCAGTATAGGGGGTTACGAGCAGTACTTC
j_call: TRBJ2-7; d_call: TRBD1; clone_size: NA; v_call: TRBV2; cdr3_aa: CASSGADGTGGPYYYYEQYF; cdr3_nt: TGTGCCAGCAGTGGTGCCGACGGGACAGGGGGCCCCTACTACTACTACGAGCAGTACTTC
j_call: TRBJ1-2; d_call: TRBD1; clone_size: NA; v_call: TRBV10-3; cdr3_aa: CAISEKGAGYTF; cdr3_nt: TGTGCCATCAGTGAGAAGGGGGCTGGCTACACCTTC
j_call: TRBJ1-1; d_call: NA; clone_size: NA; v_call: TRBV29-1; cdr3_aa: CSVDRAEAFF; cdr3_nt: TGCAGCGTTGACAGGGCTGAAGCTTTCTTT
j_call: TRBJ1-1; d_call: NA; clone_size: once; v_call: TRBV7-3; cdr3_aa: CASSFGGDILSGTEAFF; cdr3_nt: TGTGCCAGCAGCTTCGGTGGGGACATCCTGTCAGGAACTGAAGCTTTCTTT
j_call: TRBJ2-6; d_call: NA; clone_size: NA; v_call: TRBV18; cdr3_aa: CASSPTGSPGANVLTF; cdr3_nt: TGTGCCAGCTCACCTACAGGCTCCCCTGGGGCCAACGTCCTGACTTTC
j_call: TRBJ2-1; d_call: NA; clone_size: NA; v_call: TRBV19; cdr3_aa: CASSIGLAIMDEQFF; cdr3_nt: TGTGCCAGTAGTATAGGGCTAGCGATCATGGATGAGCAGTTCTTC
j_call: TRBJ1-5; d_call: NA; clone_size: NA; v_call: TRBV28; cdr3_aa: CASQAHLNQPQHF; cdr3_nt: TGTGCCAGTCAGGCACACCTCAATCAGCCCCAGCATTTT
j_call: TRBJ1-6; d_call: NA; clone_size: NA; v_call: TRBV4-3; cdr3_aa: CASSQERQTTSSYNSPLHF; cdr3_nt: TGCGCCAGCAGCCAAGAGCGACAGACAACAAGCTCCTATAATTCACCCCTCCACTTT
j_call: TRBJ2-3; d_call: TRBD2; clone_size: NA; v_call: TRBV6-5; cdr3_aa: CASSSSGGSTDTQYF; cdr3_nt: TGTGCCAGCAGCTCTAGCGGGGGGTCCACAGATACGCAGTATTTT
j_call: TRBJ1-4; d_call: NA; clone_size: NA; v_call: TRBV28; cdr3_aa: CASSLWTANEKLFF; cdr3_nt: TGTGCCAGCAGTCTGTGGACAGCTAATGAAAAACTGTTTTTT
j_call: TRBJ2-7; d_call: NA; clone_size: NA; v_call: TRBV28; cdr3_aa: CASNTYGRASDEQYF; cdr3_nt: TGTGCCAGCAATACCTATGGCAGGGCAAGCGACGAGCAGTACTTC
j_call: TRBJ1-2; d_call: NA; clone_size: NA; v_call: TRBV6-4; cdr3_aa: CASSVRTAANYGYTF; cdr3_nt: TGTGCCAGCAGTGTCCGGACAGCCGCTAACTATGGCTACACCTTC
j_call: TRBJ1-4; d_call: TRBD1; clone_size: NA; v_call: TRBV12-3/TRBV12-4; cdr3_aa: CASSPQGGEKLFF; cdr3_nt: TGTGCCAGCAGCCCCCAGGGGGGTGAGAAACTGTTTTTT
j_call: TRBJ1-6; d_call: NA; clone_size: NA; v_call: TRBV2; cdr3_aa: CASGSRGNSPLHF; cdr3_nt: TGTGCCAGTGGATCCCGGGGTAATTCACCCCTCCACTTT
j_call: TRBJ1-1; d_call: NA; clone_size: few; v_call: TRBV5-5; cdr3_aa: CASSFRETEAFF; cdr3_nt: TGTGCCAGCAGCTTTAGGGAGACTGAAGCTTTCTTT
j_call: TRBJ2-2; d_call: NA; clone_size: few; v_call: TRBV2; cdr3_aa: CASSELAQTGELFF; cdr3_nt: TGTGCCAGCAGTGAACTAGCGCAAACCGGGGAGCTGTTTTTT
j_call: TRBJ1-5; d_call: NA; clone_size: NA; v_call: TRBV28; cdr3_aa: CASSHPFIPGLNQPQHF; cdr3_nt: TGTGCCAGCAGTCACCCTTTCATACCGGGCCTCAATCAGCCCCAGCATTTT
j_call: TRBJ1-1; d_call: TRBD1; clone_size: NA; v_call: TRBV30; cdr3_aa: CAWRFRDRGEGENTEAFF; cdr3_nt: TGTGCCTGGAGGTTTCGAGACAGGGGAGAAGGGGAGAACACTGAAGCTTTCTTT
j_call: TRBJ2-3; d_call: NA; clone_size: NA; v_call: TRBV7-8; cdr3_aa: CASSLSRGDTQYF; cdr3_nt: TGTGCCAGCAGCTTATCCCGGGGAGATACGCAGTATTTT
j_call: TRBJ1-2; d_call: TRBD1; clone_size: few; v_call: TRBV19; cdr3_aa: CASMDRAYGYTF; cdr3_nt: TGTGCCAGTATGGACAGGGCCTATGGCTACACCTTC
j_call: TRBJ1-1; d_call: TRBD1; clone_size: NA; v_call: TRBV5-1; cdr3_aa: CASSGDRGTEAFF; cdr3_nt: TGCGCCAGCAGCGGCGACAGGGGAACTGAAGCTTTCTTT
j_call: TRBJ2-7; d_call: NA; clone_size: NA; v_call: TRBV1; cdr3_aa: CTSSQPNLVGQTYEQYF; cdr3_nt: TGCACCAGCAGCCAACCAAACTTGGTGGGACAGACCTACGAGCAGTACTTC
j_call: TRBJ2-3; d_call: NA; clone_size: NA; v_call: TRBV13; cdr3_aa: CASTTGRALKTDTQYF; cdr3_nt: TGTGCCAGCACCACGGGCAGGGCTTTGAAAACAGATACGCAGTATTTT
j_call: TRBJ2-2; d_call: TRBD2; clone_size: NA; v_call: TRBV5-1; cdr3_aa: CASTMGGAGSTGELFF; cdr3_nt: TGCGCCAGCACCATGGGAGGGGCAGGGAGCACCGGGGAGCTGTTTTTT
j_call: TRBJ2-1; d_call: NA; clone_size: once; v_call: TRBV9; cdr3_aa: CASSVGGDMFNEQFF; cdr3_nt: TGTGCCAGCAGCGTAGGGGGGGATATGTTCAATGAGCAGTTCTTC
j_call: TRBJ2-3; d_call: TRBD1; clone_size: NA; v_call: TRBV28; cdr3_aa: CASSSGQGSTDTQYF; cdr3_nt: TGTGCCAGCAGTTCGGGACAGGGAAGCACAGATACGCAGTATTTT
j_call: TRBJ2-4; d_call: NA; clone_size: NA; v_call: TRBV30; cdr3_aa: CAWSVRDGIQYF; cdr3_nt: TGTGCCTGGAGTGTACGGGATGGAATTCAGTACTTC
j_call: TRBJ2-3; d_call: TRBD1; clone_size: NA; v_call: TRBV6-4; cdr3_aa: CASSVQGSNTDTQYF; cdr3_nt: TGTGCCAGCAGTGTACAGGGGTCGAACACAGATACGCAGTATTTT
j_call: TRBJ2-7; d_call: NA; clone_size: NA; v_call: TRBV30; cdr3_aa: CAGRPGGAPESSYEQYF; cdr3_nt: TGTGCAGGGAGGCCAGGGGGAGCGCCTGAAAGCTCCTACGAGCAGTACTTC
j_call: TRBJ2-7; d_call: NA; clone_size: NA; v_call: TRBV9; cdr3_aa: CASSVEPGASYEQYF; cdr3_nt: TGTGCCAGCAGCGTGGAACCGGGAGCCTCCTACGAGCAGTACTTC
j_call: TRBJ1-5; d_call: NA; clone_size: once; v_call: TRBV15; cdr3_aa: CATRAGIYSNQPQHF; cdr3_nt: TGTGCCACCAGGGCAGGGATTTATAGCAATCAGCCCCAGCATTTT
j_call: TRBJ2-5; d_call: NA; clone_size: once; v_call: TRBV11-2; cdr3_aa: CASSLLITETQYF; cdr3_nt: TGTGCCAGCAGCCTGCTGATTACGGAGACCCAGTACTTC
j_call: TRBJ2-2; d_call: NA; clone_size: NA; v_call: TRBV7-3; cdr3_aa: CASSLEGGELFF; cdr3_nt: TGTGCCAGCAGCTTAGAGGGCGGGGAGCTGTTTTTT
j_call: TRBJ2-1; d_call: TRBD2; clone_size: NA; v_call: TRBV11-1; cdr3_aa: CASSRLAGVRNEQFF; cdr3_nt: TGTGCCAGCAGTCGACTAGCGGGAGTTCGCAATGAGCAGTTCTTC
j_call: TRBJ1-5; d_call: NA; clone_size: NA; v_call: TRBV6-4; cdr3_aa: CASSQGRDQPQHF; cdr3_nt: TGTGCCAGCAGTCAGGGTCGGGATCAGCCCCAGCATTTT